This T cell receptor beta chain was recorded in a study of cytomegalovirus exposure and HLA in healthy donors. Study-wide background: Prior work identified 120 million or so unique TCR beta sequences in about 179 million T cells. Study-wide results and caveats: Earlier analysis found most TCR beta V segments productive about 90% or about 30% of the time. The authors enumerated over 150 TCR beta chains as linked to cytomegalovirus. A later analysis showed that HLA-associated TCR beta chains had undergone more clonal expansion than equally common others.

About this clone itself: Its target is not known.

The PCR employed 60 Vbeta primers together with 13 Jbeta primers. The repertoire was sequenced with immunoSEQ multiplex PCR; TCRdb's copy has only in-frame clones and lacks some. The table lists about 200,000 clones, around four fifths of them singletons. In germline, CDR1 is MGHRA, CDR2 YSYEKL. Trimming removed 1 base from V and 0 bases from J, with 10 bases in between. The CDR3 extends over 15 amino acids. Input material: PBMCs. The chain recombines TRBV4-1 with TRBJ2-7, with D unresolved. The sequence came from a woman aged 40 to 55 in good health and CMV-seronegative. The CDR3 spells CASSQVSQSSYEQYF. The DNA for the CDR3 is TGCGCCAGCAGCCAAGTATCACAGAGCTCCTACGAGCAGTACTTC.